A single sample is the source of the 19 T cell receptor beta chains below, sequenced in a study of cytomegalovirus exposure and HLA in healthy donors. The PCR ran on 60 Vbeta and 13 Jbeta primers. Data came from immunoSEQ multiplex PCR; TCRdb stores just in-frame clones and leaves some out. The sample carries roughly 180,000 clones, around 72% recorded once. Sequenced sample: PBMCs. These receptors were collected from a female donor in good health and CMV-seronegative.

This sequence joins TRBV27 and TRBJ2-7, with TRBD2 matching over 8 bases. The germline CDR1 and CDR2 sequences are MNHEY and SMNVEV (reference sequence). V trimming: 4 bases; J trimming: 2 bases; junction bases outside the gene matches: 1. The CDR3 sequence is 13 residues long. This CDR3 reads CASSWGLAYEQYF. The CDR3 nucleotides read TGTGCCAGCAGTTGGGGACTAGCCTACGAGCAGTACTTC.

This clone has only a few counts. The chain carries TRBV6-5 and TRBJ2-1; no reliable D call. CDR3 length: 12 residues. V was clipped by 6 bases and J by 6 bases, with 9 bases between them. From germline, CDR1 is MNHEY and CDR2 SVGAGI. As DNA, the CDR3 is TGTGCCAGCAGCACCTCAGGCAATGAGCAGTTCTTC. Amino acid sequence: CASSTSGNEQFF.

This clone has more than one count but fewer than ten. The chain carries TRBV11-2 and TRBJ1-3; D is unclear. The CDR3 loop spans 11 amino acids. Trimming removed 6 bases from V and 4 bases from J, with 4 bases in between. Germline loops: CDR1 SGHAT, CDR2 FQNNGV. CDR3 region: CASSAGNTIYF. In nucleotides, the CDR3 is TGTGCCAGCAGTGCGGGAAACACCATATATTTT.

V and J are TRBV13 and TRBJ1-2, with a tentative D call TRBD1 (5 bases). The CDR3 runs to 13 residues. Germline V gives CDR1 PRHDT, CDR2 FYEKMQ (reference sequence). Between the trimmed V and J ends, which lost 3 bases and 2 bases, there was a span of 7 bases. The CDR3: CASSFGGNYGYTF. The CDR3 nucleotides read TGTGCCAGCAGCTTCGGGGGAAACTATGGCTACACCTTC.

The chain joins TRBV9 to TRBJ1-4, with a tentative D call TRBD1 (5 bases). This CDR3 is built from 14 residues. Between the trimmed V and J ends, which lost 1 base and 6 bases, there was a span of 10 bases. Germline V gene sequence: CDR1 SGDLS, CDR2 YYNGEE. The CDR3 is CASSVQGGDEKLFF. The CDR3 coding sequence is TGTGCCAGCAGCGTACAGGGAGGGGATGAAAAACTGTTTTTT.

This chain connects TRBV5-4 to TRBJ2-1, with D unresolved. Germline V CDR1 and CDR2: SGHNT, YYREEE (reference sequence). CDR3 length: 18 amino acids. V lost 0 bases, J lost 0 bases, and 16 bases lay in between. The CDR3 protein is CASSLAPVGASSYNEQFF. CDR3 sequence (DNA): TGTGCCAGCAGCTTGGCCCCCGTAGGCGCTAGCTCCTACAATGAGCAGTTCTTC.

The CDR3 reads CASSSLAPSSTDTQYF. For the CDR3, the DNA is TGTGCCAGCAGCTCACTAGCACCCTCAAGCACAGATACGCAGTATTTT. The rearrangement links TRBV7-2 to TRBJ2-3; D perhaps matches TRBD2 (6 bases). Germline CDR1 and CDR2: SGHTA and FQGNSA. V was trimmed by 4 bases and J by 0 bases, leaving 14 bases between them. The CDR3 has 16 residues.

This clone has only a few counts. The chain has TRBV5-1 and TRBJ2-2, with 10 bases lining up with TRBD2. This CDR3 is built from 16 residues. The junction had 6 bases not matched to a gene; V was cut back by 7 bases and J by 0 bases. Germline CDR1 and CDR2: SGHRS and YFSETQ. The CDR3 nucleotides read TGCGCCAGCGTCCAAACTAGCGGGGCGAACACCGGGGAGCTGTTTTTT. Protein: CASVQTSGANTGELFF.

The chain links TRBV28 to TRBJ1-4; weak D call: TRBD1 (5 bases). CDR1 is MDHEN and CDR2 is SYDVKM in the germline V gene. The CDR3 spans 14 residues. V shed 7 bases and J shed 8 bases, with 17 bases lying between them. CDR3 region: CASTLGRVEEKLFF. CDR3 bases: TGTGCCAGCACCTTGGGCAGGGTGGAGGAAAAACTGTTTTTT.

The chain's CDR3 is CASSLRTGETQYF. The CDR3 nucleotides read TGTGCCAGCAGCTTAAGGACAGGGGAGACCCAGTACTTC. The chain couples TRBV7-3 to TRBJ2-5, with 8 bases aligning to TRBD1. Germline CDR1 is SGHTA and CDR2 is FQGTGA. The V gene end was trimmed by 1 base and the J gene end by 5 bases; junction bases not matched to a gene: 0. The CDR3 is 13 amino acids.

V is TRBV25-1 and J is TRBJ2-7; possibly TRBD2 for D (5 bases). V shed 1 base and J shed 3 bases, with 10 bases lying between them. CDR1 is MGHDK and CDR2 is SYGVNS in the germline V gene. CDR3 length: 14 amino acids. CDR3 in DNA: TGTGCCAGCAGTGAATGGCCTAGCAACTACGAGCAGTACTTC. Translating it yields CASSEWPSNYEQYF.

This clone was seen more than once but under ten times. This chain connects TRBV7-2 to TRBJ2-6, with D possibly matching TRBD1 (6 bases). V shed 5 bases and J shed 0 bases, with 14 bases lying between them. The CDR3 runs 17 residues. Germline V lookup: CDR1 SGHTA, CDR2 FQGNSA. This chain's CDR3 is CASSPRGRPSGANVLTF. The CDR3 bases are TGTGCCAGCAGCCCCAGGGGTAGGCCCTCTGGGGCCAACGTCCTGACTTTC.

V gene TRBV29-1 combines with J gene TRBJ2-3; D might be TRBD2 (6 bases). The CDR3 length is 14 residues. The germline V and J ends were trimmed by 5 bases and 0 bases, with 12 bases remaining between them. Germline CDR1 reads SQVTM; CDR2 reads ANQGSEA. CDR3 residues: CSVRPGTSTDTQYF. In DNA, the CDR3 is TGCAGCGTTCGGCCCGGGACTAGCACAGATACGCAGTATTTT.

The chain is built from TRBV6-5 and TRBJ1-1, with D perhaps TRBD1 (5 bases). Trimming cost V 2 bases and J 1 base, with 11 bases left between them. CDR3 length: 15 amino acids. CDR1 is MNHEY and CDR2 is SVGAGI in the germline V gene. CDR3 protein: CASSYGRDGNTEAFF. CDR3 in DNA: TGTGCCAGCAGTTACGGGCGGGACGGGAACACTGAAGCTTTCTTT.

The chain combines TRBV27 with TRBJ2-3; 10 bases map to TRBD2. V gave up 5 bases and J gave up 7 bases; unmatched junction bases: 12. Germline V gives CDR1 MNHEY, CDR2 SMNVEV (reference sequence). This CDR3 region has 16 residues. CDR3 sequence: CASSLASGLASNTQYF. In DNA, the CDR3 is TGTGCCAGCAGTCTTGCGTCGGGACTAGCGTCAAATACGCAGTATTTT.

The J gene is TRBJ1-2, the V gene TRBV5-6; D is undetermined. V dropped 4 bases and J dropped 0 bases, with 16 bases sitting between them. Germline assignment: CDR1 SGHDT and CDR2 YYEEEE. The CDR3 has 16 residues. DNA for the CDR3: TGTGCCAGCAGCCGACCTACGGGGTGGGCTAACTATGGCTACACCTTC. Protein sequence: CASSRPTGWANYGYTF.

In DNA, the CDR3 is TGCAGTGCGTCGAGCGGGTACGAGCAGTACTTC. As protein: CSASSGYEQYF. V gene TRBV20-1 combines with J gene TRBJ2-7, with D possibly TRBD2 on 6 matching bases. The CDR3 consists of 11 residues. Looked up from germline, CDR1 is DFQATT and CDR2 is SNEGSKA (reference sequence). The V gene lost 6 bases and the J gene lost 4 bases, with 10 bases spanning the gap.

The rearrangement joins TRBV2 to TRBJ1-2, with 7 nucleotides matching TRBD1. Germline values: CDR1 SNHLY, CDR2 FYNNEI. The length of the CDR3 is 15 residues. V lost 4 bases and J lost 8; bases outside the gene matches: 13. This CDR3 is CASSVQPTGPGGYTF. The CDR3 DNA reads TGTGCCAGCAGTGTTCAGCCGACAGGGCCCGGGGGCTACACCTTC.

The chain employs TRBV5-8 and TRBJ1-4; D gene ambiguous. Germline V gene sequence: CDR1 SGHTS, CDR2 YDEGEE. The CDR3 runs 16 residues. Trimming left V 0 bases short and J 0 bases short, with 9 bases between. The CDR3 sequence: CASSLGQAATNEKLFF. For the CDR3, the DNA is TGTGCCAGCAGCTTGGGGCAGGCTGCAACTAATGAAAAACTGTTTTTT.